The clone carrying this T cell receptor beta chain was seen just once. This sample is part of a study of shared clonotypes between healthy human individuals. For the study at large: Plates per donor: three CD4 naive, three CD4 memory, two CD8 naive, one CD8 memory.

The V gene end was trimmed by 0 bases and the J gene end by 3 bases; junction bases not matched to a gene: 15. Germline CDR1 reads SGHTA; CDR2 reads FQGTGA. This CDR3 has 20 residues. The donor population consisted of healthy HIV-negative adults with no recent acute infections or vaccinations. Method: immunoSEQ multiplex PCR; TCRdb's copy keeps in-frame clones and lacks some. The sample has some 2.4 million clones, over 85% seen once. This clonotype originated in a man younger than 30 in good health. Some clones in this sample may be carry-over from other donors' samples. Sequencing used naive CD4+ T cells from PBMCs. Subset defined: CD45RA+ positively selected. The V call is TRBV7-3, the J call TRBJ2-3, with TRBD2 identical over 10 bases. In nucleotides, the CDR3 is TGTGCCAGCAGCTTAACGGGGACTCCTAGCGGGAGTCCCAGGACAGATACGCAGTATTTT. Amino acid sequence: CASSLTGTPSGSPRTDTQYF.